A selection of T cell receptor beta chains follows, all from one sample in a study of blood T cells in healthy people across ages. TCRdb processed the 5' RACE reads anew with MiXCR; each CDR3 protein has one entry. The sample consists of about 1.8 million distinct CDR3 sequences, about 49% of them appearing once. The sample was blood. The receptor set was obtained from a woman in her 40s in good health. CDR3s include the opening cysteine and the closing phenylalanine or tryptophan. The D gene is left open where the match is weak.

length: 17
V: TRBV29-1
D: TRBD1
CDR3: CSATGTGGALAKNIQYF

length: 14
V: TRBV5-6
D: .
CDR3: CASTVGGLRDTQYF

length: 16
V: TRBV7-2
D: TRBD2
CDR3: CASSLSGLAGASAQYF

length: 14
V: TRBV10-3
D: .
CDR3: CAISEGTFQETQYF

length: 15
V: TRBV20-1
D: TRBD1
CDR3: CSASLGTGGYNEQFF

length: 13
V: TRBV15
D: .
CDR3: CATSRDMGSEQFF

length: 17
V: TRBV15
D: TRBD2
CDR3: CATSRDGLGKVSETQYF

length: 17
V: TRBV6-1
D: .
CDR3: CASSEPQDRQPVYGYTF

length: 15
V: TRBV7-2
D: TRBD2
CDR3: CASSLDGRATDTQYF

length: 15
V: TRBV12-5
D: .
CDR3: CASACGGEQGKTQYF

length: 18
V: TRBV21-1
D: .
CDR3: CASSKSGNSGGAYNEQFF

length: 14
V: TRBV7-2
D: TRBD2
CDR3: CASSLRGGYNEQFF

length: 14
V: TRBV6-5
D: .
CDR3: CASSYSAGRPEAFF

length: 17
V: TRBV3-1
D: .
CDR3: CASSQTGGTRGMNEQFF

length: 12
V: TRBV6-2/TRBV6-3
D: .
CDR3: CASSYQLGEQYF

length: 14
V: TRBV28
D: .
CDR3: CASSLLIGAGEQYF

length: 16
V: TRBV6-1
D: .
CDR3: CASSEGVAASNYGYTF

length: 15
V: TRBV12-3/TRBV12-4
D: TRBD1
CDR3: CASSSTGTGDTEAFF

length: 12
V: TRBV9
D: .
CDR3: CASSAERETQYF

length: 16
V: TRBV4-1
D: TRBD2
CDR3: CASSQGLLAGDDEQYF

length: 15
V: TRBV28
D: .
CDR3: CASSLGGTAYMGYTF

length: 15
V: TRBV6-2/TRBV6-3
D: .
CDR3: CASSTYGTDNEKLFF

length: 17
V: TRBV15
D: .
CDR3: CATSRDLWDISNQPQHF

length: 15
V: TRBV2
D: .
CDR3: CATDKGRGVSNEQFF

length: 15
V: TRBV5-1
D: TRBD1
CDR3: CASTQGERLNYGYTF

length: 15
V: TRBV6-5
D: TRBD1
CDR3: CASKSGQGVSYEQYF

length: 15
V: TRBV3-1
D: .
CDR3: CASSQVGGVNSPLHF

length: 16
V: TRBV4-2
D: .
CDR3: CASSQDPAGAVMEQYF

length: 14
V: TRBV9
D: .
CDR3: CASSVEGFYNEQFF

length: 13
V: TRBV7-6
D: .
CDR3: CASSLAPGEELFF

length: 15
V: TRBV14
D: .
CDR3: CASSRSGTPTGEQYF

length: 13
V: TRBV20-1
D: TRBD1
CDR3: CSARADRGGEQYF

length: 19
V: TRBV4-1
D: .
CDR3: CASSQDYIEAGSSYNEQFF

length: 19
V: TRBV9
D: .
CDR3: CASSVDPDNFYDEGQKQFF

length: 13
V: TRBV6-1
D: .
CDR3: CASSETGFAGYTF

length: 15
V: TRBV10-3
D: .
CDR3: CAISDSSLYQETQYF

length: 14
V: TRBV28
D: .
CDR3: CASSPSHGGTEAFF

length: 14
V: TRBV29-1
D: TRBD2
CDR3: CSVRVLAGSYEQYF

length: 13
V: TRBV6-5
D: .
CDR3: CASGGTLQETQYF

length: 15
V: TRBV4-2
D: TRBD1
CDR3: CASSQEPGGNYGYTF

length: 15
V: TRBV7-2
D: .
CDR3: CASSPPLVENTEAFF

length: 16
V: TRBV4-3
D: TRBD1
CDR3: CASSQESGGLGNTIYF

length: 15
V: TRBV7-2
D: .
CDR3: CAGSPPGRPSYKQYF

length: 16
V: TRBV27
D: .
CDR3: CASSLRGTSPYNEQFF

length: 13
V: TRBV6-2/TRBV6-3
D: .
CDR3: CASSQDTPYEQYF

length: 15
V: TRBV7-9
D: .
CDR3: CASSWGEVGSYEQYF

length: 16
V: TRBV9
D: TRBD1
CDR3: CASSGGTGLYQETQYF

length: 14
V: TRBV7-2
D: .
CDR3: CASSPRTTNYGYTF